Shown below are 23 T cell receptor beta chains from a single sample sequenced in a study of control samples from healthy donors and cancer patients. Sequencing used immunoSEQ multiplex PCR; TCRdb keeps in-frame clones, though not all of them. The data hold roughly 370,000 clones, with 75% to 95% observed a single time. The sequencing input was PBMCs. The source of these receptors is a man in his forties or fifties with head and neck cancer.

CDR3 region: CASRRGQDSNQPQHF. CDR3 nucleotide sequence: TGTGCTAGTAGGCGGGGACAGGATAGCAATCAGCCCCAGCATTTT. This rearrangement joins TRBV12-5 to TRBJ1-5; TRBD1 aligns across 8 bases. The germline V gene has CDR1 LGHNT and CDR2 FRNRAP. The length of the CDR3 is 15 residues. Losses at the gene ends were 8 bases for V and 0 bases for J; bases not matched to a gene: 6.

The gene calls are TRBV6-6 and TRBJ2-5; 8 bases match TRBD1. Trimming at V came to 6 bases and at J to 0 bases, leaving 6 bases not matched to a gene. The CDR3 spans 15 residues. The germline V gene has CDR1 MNHNY and CDR2 SVGAGI (reference sequence). CDR3 protein: CASSGGTGNQETQYF. The CDR3 region has the DNA TGTGCCAGCAGCGGAGGGACAGGCAACCAAGAGACCCAGTACTTC.

The chain joins TRBV3-1 (or the pseudogene TRBV3-2) to TRBJ1-2; TRBD1 is a possible D gene (6 bases). The germline CDR1 and CDR2 sequences are LGHDT and YNNKEL (reference sequence). V lost 0 bases, J lost 7 bases, and 12 bases lay in between. CDR3 length: 14 amino acids. CDR3 sequence (DNA): TGTGCCAGCAGCCAAGATACCGGGGGGCCTGGCTACACCTTC. Translating it yields CASSQDTGGPGYTF.

The V call is TRBV11-2, the J call TRBJ1-6; tentatively, D is TRBD1 (5 bases). Germline V gene data show CDR1 as SGHAT and CDR2 as FQNNGV. The V and J ends lost 1 base and 5 bases respectively, with 6 bases between them. CDR3 size: 14 residues. The CDR3 spells CASSLGRDNSPLHF. CDR3 nucleotide sequence: TGTGCCAGCAGCTTAGGCAGGGATAATTCACCCCTCCACTTT.

The chain carries TRBV6-5 and TRBJ2-7; 7 bases are a match to TRBD2. The V gene's germline CDR1 is MNHEY and CDR2 SVGAGI. V shed 0 bases, J shed 2 bases, and the junction held 1 base outside the gene matches. CDR3 size: 14 residues. The DNA of the CDR3 is TGTGCCAGCAGTTACTCCCGGGGGGCCTACGAGCAGTACTTC. Residues: CASSYSRGAYEQYF.

The chain joins TRBV28 to TRBJ1-5; D might be TRBD1 (5 bases). The CDR3 has 15 amino acids. Germline V gene sequence: CDR1 MDHEN, CDR2 SYDVKM. Trimming stripped 4 bases from V and 4 bases from J, with 14 bases between. The CDR3 loop is CASSWGNLGNQPQHF. CDR3 nucleotides: TGTGCCAGCAGTTGGGGGAACCTAGGGAATCAGCCCCAGCATTTT.

V usage is TRBV3-1 (or the pseudogene TRBV3-2) and J usage is TRBJ2-3, with TRBD2 matching over 9 bases. The V and J ends lost 4 bases and 4 bases, in that order; junction bases with no gene match: 12. The CDR3 has 17 amino acids. The germline V gene has CDR1 LGHDT and CDR2 YNNKEL (reference sequence). CDR3 sequence: CASSPWTSAGGADTQYF. CDR3 sequence (DNA): TGTGCCAGCAGCCCTTGGACTAGCGCGGGGGGGGCAGATACGCAGTATTTT.

The V gene is TRBV7-3, the J gene TRBJ2-3, with TRBD1 matching over 11 bases. The CDR3 totals 18 residues. V was pared by 5 bases and J by 0 bases, with 10 bases of the junction left unmatched. Germline CDR1 is SGHTA and CDR2 is FQGTGA. CDR3 sequence reads: CASSLRPGTGGSTDTQYF. CDR3 nucleotides: TGTGCCAGCAGCCTCCGCCCCGGGACAGGGGGTAGCACAGATACGCAGTATTTT.

This clone was counted a single time. CDR3 DNA: TGTGCCTACCTTCCGCCGGGACGTGGGAATTCACCCCTCCACTTT. Protein product: CAYLPPGRGNSPLHF. The gene calls are TRBV30 and TRBJ1-6; the D gene is possibly TRBD1 (5 bases). CDR1 and CDR2 (germline): GTSNPN, SVGIG (reference sequence). V was cut by 7 bases and J by 7 bases, with 20 bases left in between. This CDR3 contains 15 residues. Together with reference TRBV30 and TRBJ1-6, the CDR3 gives the full variable domain: SQTIHQWPATLVQPVGSPLSLECTVEGTSNPNLYWYRQAAGRGLQLLFYSVGIGQISSEVPQNLSASRPQDRQFILSSKKLLLSDSGFYLCAYLPPGRGNSPLHFGNGTRLTVT.

The V and J genes are TRBV4-3 and TRBJ2-6; D not certain. Deletions cut 4 bases from V and 0 bases from J, with 7 bases between. The CDR3 sequence is 15 residues long. Germline V lookup: CDR1 LGHNA, CDR2 YSLEER. The CDR3 DNA reads as TGCGCCAGCAGCCCCTTAGCCTCTGGGGCCAACGTCCTGACTTTC. Translated: CASSPLASGANVLTF.

The chain employs TRBV2 and TRBJ2-2, with TRBD1 matching over 12 bases. This CDR3 spans 16 amino acids. The ends lost 4 bases at V and 4 bases at J; junction bases unmatched: 4. Germline V gene sequence: CDR1 SNHLY, CDR2 FYNNEI. Here the CDR3 DNA reads TGTGCCAGCAGTGTGCGGGACAGGGGGCTCACCGGGGAGCTGTTTTTT. Its protein product is CASSVRDRGLTGELFF.

The J gene is TRBJ2-5, the V gene TRBV24-1; 7 positions match TRBD1. Trimming at V came to 4 bases and at J to 2 bases, leaving 9 bases not matched to a gene. Per germline, CDR1 KGHDR and CDR2 SFDVKD. The CDR3 spans 16 residues. DNA of the CDR3: TGTGCCACCAGTGAAGGGCGGACAGGAGATCAAGAGACCCAGTACTTC. This sequence encodes CATSEGRTGDQETQYF.

J is TRBJ1-1 and V is TRBV30; the D gene is possibly TRBD1 (5 bases). V lost 3 bases and J 5 bases, leaving 13 bases between the germline ends. The germline CDR1 and CDR2 sequences are GTSNPN and SVGIG (reference sequence). The CDR3 has 13 residues. The CDR3 DNA sequence: TGTGCCTGGAGGTCTGCCAGGGATACTGAAGCTTTCTTT. As protein: CAWRSARDTEAFF.

V and J are TRBV12-3 or TRBV12-4 and TRBJ1-4, with TRBD1 matching over 9 bases. The CDR3 totals 12 residues. J lost 8 bases, V lost 8 bases, and 3 bases had no gene match. The CDR3 DNA is TGTGCCAGCTGGGACAGGGTCGAAAAACTGTTTTTT. As protein: CASWDRVEKLFF.

The chain is built from TRBV9 and TRBJ1-6; possibly TRBD1 for D (6 bases). This CDR3 comprises 15 residues. The V gene's germline CDR1 is SGDLS and CDR2 YYNGEE. V dropped 0 bases and J dropped 7 bases, with 11 bases sitting between them. The CDR3 region is CASSVGRGGNSPLHF. CDR3 nucleotide sequence: TGTGCCAGCAGCGTAGGCAGGGGCGGGAATTCACCCCTCCACTTT. The variable domain in full, completed from reference TRBV9 and TRBJ1-6, reads DSGVTQTPKHLITATGQRVTLRCSPRSGDLSVYWYQQSLDQGLQFLIQYYNGEERAKGNILERFSAQQFPDLHSELNLSSLELGDSALYFCASSVGRGGNSPLHFGNGTRLTVT.

The V gene is TRBV18, the J gene TRBJ2-5; D may correspond to TRBD1 or TRBD2 (6 bases each). CDR1 is KGHSH and CDR2 is LQKENI in the germline V gene. CDR3 length: 14 residues. With 2 bases removed from V and 5 bases from J, the gap between germline ends came to 12 bases. As DNA, the CDR3 is TGTGCCAGCTCACCAATTGGGGGGCTCGAGACCCAGTACTTC. This codes for CASSPIGGLETQYF.

The J gene is TRBJ1-1, the V gene TRBV6-1, with D possibly TRBD1 on 5 matching bases. V lost 2 bases and J 0 bases, leaving 16 bases between the germline ends. CDR3 size: 17 residues. From germline, CDR1 is MNHNS and CDR2 SASEGT. CDR3 coding DNA: TGTGCCAGCAGTGAATCCCGGGCCCTGGGACTGAACACTGAAGCTTTCTTT. This sequence encodes CASSESRALGLNTEAFF.

The chain employs TRBV21-1 and TRBJ2-7; the table calls TRBD1, which could not be checked here. TRBV21-1 is recorded as a pseudogene. The CDR3 is 15 amino acids. CDR3 in amino acids: CASSKRTDRVREQYF. The CDR3 coding sequence is TGTGCCAGCAGCAAAAGGACCGACAGGGTTCGCGAGCAGTACTTC.

V usage is TRBV7-3 and J usage is TRBJ1-2; 9 bases line up with TRBD1. The CDR3 runs to 15 residues. V was pared by 3 bases and J by 2 bases, with 4 bases of the junction left unmatched. Germline V gene data show CDR1 as SGHTA and CDR2 as FQGTGA. The CDR3 loop is CASSFGTGINYGYTF. The CDR3 coding sequence is TGTGCCAGCAGCTTCGGGACAGGGATCAACTATGGCTACACCTTC.

The J gene is TRBJ2-2, the V gene TRBV7-9; no reliable D call. The V and J ends lost 0 bases and 2 bases respectively, with 7 bases between them. Germline V gene data show CDR1 as SEHNR and CDR2 as FQNEAQ (reference sequence). The CDR3 extends over 15 amino acids. The CDR3 sequence is CASSLARSNTGELFF. CDR3 sequence (DNA): TGTGCCAGCAGCTTAGCCAGGTCCAACACCGGGGAGCTGTTTTTT. The full variable domain, completed using reference TRBV7-9 and TRBJ2-2, is DTGVSQNPRHKITKRGQNVTFRCDPISEHNRLYWYRQTLGQGPEFLTYFQNEAQLEKSRLLSDRFSAERPKGSFSTLEIQRTEQGDSAMYLCASSLARSNTGELFFGEGSRLTVL.

The chain joins TRBV3-1 (or the pseudogene TRBV3-2) to TRBJ2-7, with D possibly being TRBD1 (6 bases). V lost 2 bases and J 4 bases, leaving 6 bases between the germline ends. In germline, CDR1 is LGHDT, CDR2 YNNKEL (reference sequence). The CDR3 runs to 12 residues. CDR3 DNA: TGTGCCAGCAGCCAAACAGGGTACGAGCAGTACTTC. Translation gives CASSQTGYEQYF.

This sequence joins TRBV24-1 and TRBJ2-2, with 9 bases matching TRBD1. With V trimmed by 7 bases and J by 4 bases, 3 bases remained unmatched. Germline lookup yields CDR1 KGHDR and CDR2 SFDVKD. This CDR3 region has 14 residues. CDR3 sequence (DNA): TGTGCCACCAGGGGACAGGGAATCACCGGGGAGCTGTTTTTT. Translating it yields CATRGQGITGELFF.

As concerns this clone: The sample contains more than one DNA sequence encoding this CDR3. Here the CDR3 DNA reads TGTGCCAGCAGCTTGAACACTGAAGCTTTCTTT. This sequence encodes CASSLNTEAFF. V is TRBV7-9 and J is TRBJ1-1, with D unresolved. Per germline, CDR1 SEHNR and CDR2 FQNEAQ (reference sequence). The V gene lost 3 bases and the J gene lost 1 base, with 0 bases spanning the gap. The CDR3 is 11 amino acids.